This T cell receptor (beta chain) was sequenced during a study of T cells in Graves' hyperthyroidism and ophthalmopathy. This clonotype showed up many times. From RNA transcripts, TCR beta CDR3 regions were amplified. The TCR CDR3 was amplified in a first-round RT-PCR using the HTBI primer set. TCRdb used MiXCR to reprocess the multiplex PCR reads, holding one entry per CDR3 protein. Of 340,000 or so distinct CDR3 sequences listed, 15% to 20% are singletons. The CDR3 totals 16 residues. CDR1 is SGHRS and CDR2 is YFSETQ in the germline V gene. V lost 4 bases and J 8 bases, leaving 22 bases between the germline ends.

The specimen was blood. The receptor's source is a woman between 50 and 59 years old with Graves' hyperthyroidism. The J gene is TRBJ2-1, the V gene TRBV5-1, with a weak D call TRBD1 (6 bases). CDR3 DNA: TGCGCCAGCAGCCATGCGTCCTCCCAGGGGTTCGATGAGCAGTTCTTC. Amino acid sequence: CASSHASSQGFDEQFF.